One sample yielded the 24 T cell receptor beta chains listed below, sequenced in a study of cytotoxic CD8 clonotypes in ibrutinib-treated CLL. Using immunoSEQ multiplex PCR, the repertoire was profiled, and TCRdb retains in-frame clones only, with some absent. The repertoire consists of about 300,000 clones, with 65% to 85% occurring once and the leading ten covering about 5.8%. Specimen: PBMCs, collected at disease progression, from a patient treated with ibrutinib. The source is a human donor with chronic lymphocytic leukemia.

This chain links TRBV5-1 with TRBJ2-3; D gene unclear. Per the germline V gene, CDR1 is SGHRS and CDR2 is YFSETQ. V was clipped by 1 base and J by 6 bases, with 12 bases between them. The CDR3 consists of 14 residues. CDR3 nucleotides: TGCGCCAGCAGCTTGTATTACAACACGGATACGCAGTATTTT. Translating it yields CASSLYYNTDTQYF.

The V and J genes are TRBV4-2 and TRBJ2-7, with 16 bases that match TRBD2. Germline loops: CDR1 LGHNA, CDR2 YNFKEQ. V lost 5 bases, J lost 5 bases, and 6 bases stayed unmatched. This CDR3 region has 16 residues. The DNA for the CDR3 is TGTGCCAGCAGCGACGGGACTAGCGGGGGGGCCGACGAGCAGTACTTC. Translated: CASSDGTSGGADEQYF.

CDR3 sequence reads: CASTPTGYTEAFF. As DNA, the CDR3 is TGTGCCAGTACCCCCACAGGTTACACTGAAGCTTTCTTT. This chain connects TRBV19 to TRBJ1-1, with D tentatively TRBD1 (5 bases). Germline V gives CDR1 LNHDA, CDR2 SQIVND (reference sequence). V was shortened by 7 bases and J by 3 bases, with 12 bases between the two germline ends. CDR3 length: 13 amino acids.

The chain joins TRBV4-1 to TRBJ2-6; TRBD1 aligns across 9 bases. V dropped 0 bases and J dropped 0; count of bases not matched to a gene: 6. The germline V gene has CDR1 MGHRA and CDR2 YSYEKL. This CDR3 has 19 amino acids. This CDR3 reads CASSQEHDRGGSGANVLTF. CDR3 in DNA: TGCGCCAGCAGCCAAGAGCACGACAGGGGGGGCTCTGGGGCCAACGTCCTGACTTTC.

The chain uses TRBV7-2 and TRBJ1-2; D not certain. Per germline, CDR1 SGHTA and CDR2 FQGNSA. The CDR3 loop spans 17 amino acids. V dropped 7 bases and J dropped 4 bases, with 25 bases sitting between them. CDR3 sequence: CASTKEGPASFLYGYTF. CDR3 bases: TGTGCCAGCACCAAAGAGGGCCCGGCGTCCTTTCTCTATGGCTACACCTTC.

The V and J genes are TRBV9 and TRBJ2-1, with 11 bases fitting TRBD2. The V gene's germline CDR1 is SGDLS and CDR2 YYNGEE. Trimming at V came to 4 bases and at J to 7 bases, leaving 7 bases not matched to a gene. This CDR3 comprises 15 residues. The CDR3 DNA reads TGTGCCAGCAGCCCTCGGCGGACTAGCGGGAATGAGCAGTTCTTC. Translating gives CASSPRRTSGNEQFF.

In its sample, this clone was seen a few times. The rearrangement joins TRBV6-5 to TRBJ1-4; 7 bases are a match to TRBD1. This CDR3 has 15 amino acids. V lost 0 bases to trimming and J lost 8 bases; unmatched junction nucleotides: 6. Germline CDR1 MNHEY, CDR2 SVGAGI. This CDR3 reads CASSYSSGGGEKLFF. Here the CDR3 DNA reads TGTGCCAGCAGTTACTCGTCAGGGGGAGGGGAAAAACTGTTTTTT.

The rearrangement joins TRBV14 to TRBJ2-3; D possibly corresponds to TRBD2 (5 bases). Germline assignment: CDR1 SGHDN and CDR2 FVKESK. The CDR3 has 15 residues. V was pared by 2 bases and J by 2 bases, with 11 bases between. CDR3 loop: CASSQRAAFTDTQYF. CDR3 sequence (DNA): TGTGCCAGCAGCCAACGAGCGGCCTTCACAGATACGCAGTATTTT.

The CDR3 DNA reads as TGTGCCAGCAGGCGTAAACCGGGACAGGGGACAGATACGCAGTATTTT. The encoded protein is CASRRKPGQGTDTQYF. V gene TRBV27 combines with J gene TRBJ2-3, with 10 bases aligning to TRBD1. V lost 6 bases to trimming and J lost 3 bases; unmatched junction nucleotides: 9. In germline, CDR1 is MNHEY, CDR2 SMNVEV (reference sequence). CDR3 length equals 16 residues.

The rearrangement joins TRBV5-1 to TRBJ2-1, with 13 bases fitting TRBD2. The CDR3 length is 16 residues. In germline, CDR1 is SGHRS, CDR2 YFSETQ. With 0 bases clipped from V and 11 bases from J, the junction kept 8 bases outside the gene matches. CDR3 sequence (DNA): TGCGCCAGCAGCTTGGCCCCGGGACTAGCGGGATCCAAGCAGTTCTTC. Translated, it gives CASSLAPGLAGSKQFF.

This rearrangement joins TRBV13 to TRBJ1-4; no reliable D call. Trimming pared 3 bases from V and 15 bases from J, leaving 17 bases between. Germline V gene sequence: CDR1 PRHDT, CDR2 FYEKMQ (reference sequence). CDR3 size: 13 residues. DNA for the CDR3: TGTGCCAGCAGCTTGGCCCTAGGGCTAGAGATGTTTTTT. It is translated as CASSLALGLEMFF.

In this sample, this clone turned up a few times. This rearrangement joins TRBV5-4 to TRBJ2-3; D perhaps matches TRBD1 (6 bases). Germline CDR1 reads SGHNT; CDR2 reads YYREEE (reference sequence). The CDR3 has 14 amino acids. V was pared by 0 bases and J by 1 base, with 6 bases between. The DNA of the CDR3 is TGTGCCAGCAGCTTGGGGACAGGCACAGATACGCAGTATTTT. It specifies CASSLGTGTDTQYF.

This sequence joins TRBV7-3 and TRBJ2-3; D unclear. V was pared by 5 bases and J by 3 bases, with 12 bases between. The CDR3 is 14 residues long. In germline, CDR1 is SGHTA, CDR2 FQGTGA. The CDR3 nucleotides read TGTGCCAGCAGCCCCTCCGTGGGGACAGATACGCAGTATTTT. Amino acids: CASSPSVGTDTQYF. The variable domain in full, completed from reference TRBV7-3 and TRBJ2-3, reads GAGVSQTPSNKVTEKGKYVELRCDPISGHTALYWYRQSLGQGPEFLIYFQGTGAADDSGLPNDRFFAVRPEGSVSTLKIQRTERGDSAVYLCASSPSVGTDTQYFGPGTRLTVL.

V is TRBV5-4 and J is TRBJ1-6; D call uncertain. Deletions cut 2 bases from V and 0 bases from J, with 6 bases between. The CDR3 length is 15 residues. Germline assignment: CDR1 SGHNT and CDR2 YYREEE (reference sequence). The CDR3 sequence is CASSFSTSYNSPLHF. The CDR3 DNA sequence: TGTGCCAGCAGCTTCTCTACCTCCTATAATTCACCCCTCCACTTT.

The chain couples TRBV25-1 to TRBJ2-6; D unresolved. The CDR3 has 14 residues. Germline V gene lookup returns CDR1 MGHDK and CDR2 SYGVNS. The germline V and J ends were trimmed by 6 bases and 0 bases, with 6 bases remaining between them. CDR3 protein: CASSDTSGANVLTF. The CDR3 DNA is TGTGCCAGCAGCGACACCTCTGGGGCCAACGTCCTGACTTTC.

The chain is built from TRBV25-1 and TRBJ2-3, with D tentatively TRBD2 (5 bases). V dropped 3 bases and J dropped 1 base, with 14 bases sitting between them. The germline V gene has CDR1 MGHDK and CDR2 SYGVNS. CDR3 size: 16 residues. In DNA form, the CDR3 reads TGTGCCAGCAGTGATCGGGGTTTAACGGGCACAGATACGCAGTATTTT. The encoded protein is CASSDRGLTGTDTQYF.

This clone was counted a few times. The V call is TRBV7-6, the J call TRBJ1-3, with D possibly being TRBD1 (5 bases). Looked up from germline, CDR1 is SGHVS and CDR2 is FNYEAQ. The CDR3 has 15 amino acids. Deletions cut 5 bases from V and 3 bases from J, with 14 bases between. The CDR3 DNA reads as TGTGCCAGCAGCCGGGACCGATTCGATGGAAACACCATATATTTT. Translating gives CASSRDRFDGNTIYF. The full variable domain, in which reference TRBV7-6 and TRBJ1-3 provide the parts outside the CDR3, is GAGVSQSPRYKVTKRGQDVALRCDPISGHVSLYWYRQALGQGPEFLTYFNYEAQQDKSGLPNDRFSAERPEGSISTLTIQRTEQRDSAMYRCASSRDRFDGNTIYFGEGSWLTVV.

CDR3 amino acids: CASSLGRSQPQHF. In nucleotides, the CDR3 is TGTGCCAGCAGCTTAGGTCGGAGTCAGCCCCAGCATTTT. The chain recombines TRBV13 with TRBJ1-5, with D unresolved. The germline gives CDR1 PRHDT, CDR2 FYEKMQ (reference sequence). V lost 0 bases and J lost 6, with 6 bases in between. The CDR3 is 13 residues long.

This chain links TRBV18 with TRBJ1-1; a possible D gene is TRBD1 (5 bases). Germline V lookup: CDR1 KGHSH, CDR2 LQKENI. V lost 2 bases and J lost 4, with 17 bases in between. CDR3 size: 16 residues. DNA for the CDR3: TGTGCCAGCTCACCAGGGGGACGGCGGACCGGCACTGAAGCTTTCTTT. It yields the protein CASSPGGRRTGTEAFF.

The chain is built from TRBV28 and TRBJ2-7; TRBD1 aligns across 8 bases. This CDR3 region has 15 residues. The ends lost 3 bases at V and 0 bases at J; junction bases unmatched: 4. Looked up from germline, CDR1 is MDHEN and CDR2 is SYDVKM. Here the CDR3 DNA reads TGTGCCAGCAGTTTTTCGGACAGGGTCTCCTACGAGCAGTACTTC. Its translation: CASSFSDRVSYEQYF.

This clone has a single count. The CDR3 nucleotides are TGTGCCAGCAGCTTAGCGGGAGTTTCAGATACGCAGTATTTT. It translates to CASSLAGVSDTQYF. The chain carries TRBV7-6 and TRBJ2-3; weak D call: TRBD2 (5 bases). V lost 0 bases, J lost 4 bases, and 8 bases lay in between. CDR1 is SGHVS, CDR2 FNYEAQ, per germline. The CDR3 runs to 14 residues.

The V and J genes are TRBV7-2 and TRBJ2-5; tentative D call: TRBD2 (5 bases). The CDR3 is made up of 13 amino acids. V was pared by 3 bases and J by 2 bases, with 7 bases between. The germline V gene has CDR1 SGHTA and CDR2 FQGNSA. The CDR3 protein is CASSLVAQETQYF. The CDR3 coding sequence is TGTGCCAGCAGCTTGGTAGCGCAAGAGACCCAGTACTTC.

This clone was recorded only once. CDR3 in DNA: TGTGCCAGCAGCCCAAACAGGGGTGGCTACACCTTC. Its translation: CASSPNRGGYTF. The J gene is TRBJ1-2, the V gene TRBV11-2, with 7 bases that match TRBD1. Germline V gene sequence: CDR1 SGHAT, CDR2 FQNNGV. The CDR3 contains 12 residues. V shed 5 bases, J shed 7 bases, and the junction held 4 bases outside the gene matches.

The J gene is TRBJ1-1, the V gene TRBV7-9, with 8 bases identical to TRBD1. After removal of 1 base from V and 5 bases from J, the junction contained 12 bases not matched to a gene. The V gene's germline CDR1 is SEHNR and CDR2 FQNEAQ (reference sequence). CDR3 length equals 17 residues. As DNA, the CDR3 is TGTGCCAGCAGCTTAGTCCCTTACAGGGGGACGAAAACTGAAGCTTTCTTT. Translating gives CASSLVPYRGTKTEAFF.